This T cell receptor (beta chain) was recorded in a study of T cells in Graves' hyperthyroidism and ophthalmopathy. Study outcomes and limitations: In the analysis, a 13 V-J model separated ophthalmopathy from stable hyperthyroidism.

Any patient presenting with uncontrolled infection, other autoimmune disease, pregnancy or lactation was left out. In making diagnoses, clinical symptoms, serum thyroxine and TRAb, thyroid ultrasound and orbital computed tomography were all used. Germline V gives CDR1 SGHRS, CDR2 YFSETQ. Trimming removed 3 bases from V and 3 bases from J; junction bases left unmatched: 2. This CDR3 has 16 residues. RNA transcripts provided the source from which TCR beta CDR3 regions were amplified. The HTBI primer set served for first-round RT-PCR of the TCR CDR3. From the multiplex PCR reads, TCRdb called clonotypes with MiXCR, one entry per CDR3 protein. The data contain about 640,000 distinct CDR3 sequences, less than 25% of them singletons. This clonotype was detected a few times. Its antigen remains unidentified.

The sequenced sample consisted of blood. The V call is TRBV5-1, the J call TRBJ2-2, with TRBD2 matching over 13 bases. The source is a man aged 30 to 39 with Graves' ophthalmopathy. The CDR3 DNA is TGCGCCAGCAGCTCCACTAGCGGGAGGGACACCGGGGAGCTGTTTTTT. Translated, it gives CASSSTSGRDTGELFF.